This T cell receptor (beta chain) was observed in a study of blood T cell repertoires in COVID-19. This table comes from immunoSEQ multiplex PCR, and its TCRdb copy is limited to in-frame clones, with some not included. The profile shows about 200,000 clones, roughly 88% of them singletons. Regarding this clone: The sample holds other DNA sequences that translate to the same CDR3.

In germline, CDR1 is SGHNT, CDR2 YYREEE (reference sequence). Between the trimmed V and J ends, which lost 0 bases and 2 bases, there was a span of 7 bases. The CDR3 runs to 14 residues. The receptor was derived from a man in his forties with acute COVID-19. The chain combines TRBV5-4 with TRBJ2-3; a weak D match, TRBD2 (6 bases). Sequencing was carried out using PBMCs or T cells enriched from blood (not recorded which). For the CDR3, the DNA is TGTGCCAGCAGCTTGGGGGGGGACACAGATACGCAGTATTTT. Amino acids: CASSLGGDTDTQYF.